The 3 T cell receptor beta chains below all came from one sample that was sequenced in a study of T cell responses to AZD1222 COVID-19 vaccine. Generated by immunoSEQ multiplex PCR, the TCRdb table keeps only in-frame clones and is missing some. The sample has 100,000 or so clones; about 90% are singletons. Here the sequenced sample was peripheral blood, taken on day 0 of AZD1222 vaccination. These receptors originate from an adult in good health.

The V call is TRBV5-4, the J call TRBJ1-4; D remains unclear. Germline CDR1 reads SGHNT; CDR2 reads YYREEE (reference sequence). This CDR3 contains 14 residues. V was shortened by 0 bases and J by 5 bases, with 8 bases between the two germline ends. In nucleotides, the CDR3 is TGTGCCAGCAGCTTGGGGGCGACAAATGAAAAACTGTTTTTT. Translating it yields CASSLGATNEKLFF.

This clone turned up a few times. The chain links TRBV5-4 to TRBJ2-3; tentatively, D is TRBD2 (6 bases). V lost 4 bases and J 0 bases, leaving 9 bases between the germline ends. This CDR3 is 14 amino acids long. Germline V gene data show CDR1 as SGHNT and CDR2 as YYREEE (reference sequence). Here the CDR3 reads CASSKTRSTDTQYF. CDR3 in DNA: TGTGCCAGCAGCAAGACTAGGAGCACAGATACGCAGTATTTT.

CDR3 sequence reads: CASNRDLPGETEAFF. The CDR3 nucleotides are TGTGCCAGCAACCGGGATCTTCCCGGTGAGACTGAAGCTTTCTTT. J is TRBJ1-1 and V is TRBV2; no firm D call. Trimming left V 7 bases short and J 5 bases short, with 20 bases between. In germline, CDR1 is SNHLY, CDR2 FYNNEI. This CDR3 spans 15 amino acids.